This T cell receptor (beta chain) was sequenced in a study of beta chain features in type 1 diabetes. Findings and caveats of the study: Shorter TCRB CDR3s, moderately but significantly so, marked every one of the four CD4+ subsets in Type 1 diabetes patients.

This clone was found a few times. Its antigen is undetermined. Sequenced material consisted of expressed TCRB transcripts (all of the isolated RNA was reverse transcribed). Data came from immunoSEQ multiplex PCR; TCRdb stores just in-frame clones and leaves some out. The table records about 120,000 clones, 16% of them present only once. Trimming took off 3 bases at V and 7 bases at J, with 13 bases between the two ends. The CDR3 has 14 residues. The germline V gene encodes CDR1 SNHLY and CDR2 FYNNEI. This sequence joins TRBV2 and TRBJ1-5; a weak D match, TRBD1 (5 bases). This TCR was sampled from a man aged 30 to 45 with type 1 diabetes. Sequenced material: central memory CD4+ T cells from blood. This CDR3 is CASSEGDGAQPQHF. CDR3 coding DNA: TGTGCCAGCAGTGAGGGGGATGGGGCACAGCCCCAGCATTTT.